A single sample is the source of the 32 T cell receptor beta chains below, sequenced in a study of early T cells in non-severe SARS-CoV-2 infection. TCRdb re-derived calls from the 5' RACE reads in MiXCR, one entry per CDR3 protein. The sample holds some 61,000 distinct CDR3 sequences; about a tenth are singletons and the top ten take 20%. Sequencing input: whole blood. The receptor source for this set is an adult who was a healthcare worker with PCR-confirmed SARS-CoV-2 infection or an uninfected control (not recorded which).

This clonotype was seen more than once but under ten times. The rearrangement links TRBV6-1 to TRBJ2-3; 16 bases agree with TRBD2. CDR1 and CDR2 from the germline V gene are MNHNS and SASEGT. The V gene end was trimmed by 6 bases and the J gene end by 8 bases; junction bases not matched to a gene: 5. The CDR3 is made up of 15 amino acids. This CDR3 is CASSGTSGGATTQYF. DNA for the CDR3: TGTGCCAGCAGCGGGACTAGCGGGGGGGCAACTACGCAGTATTTT.

The V call is TRBV5-1, the J call TRBJ1-1, with D unclear. The germline V and J ends were trimmed by 2 bases and 2 bases, with 10 bases remaining between them. Germline V lookup: CDR1 SGHRS, CDR2 YFSETQ. The CDR3 has 14 residues. This chain's CDR3 is CASSFDSVNTEAFF. CDR3 nucleotides: TGCGCCAGCAGCTTCGATTCAGTTAACACTGAAGCTTTCTTT.

The table lists this clonotype with a few counts. The chain joins TRBV19 to TRBJ2-3; D remains ambiguous. Per the germline V gene, CDR1 is LNHDA and CDR2 is SQIVND (reference sequence). This CDR3 has 15 residues. With 8 bases removed from V and 5 bases from J, the gap between germline ends came to 20 bases. This CDR3 is CASPPRTGPVDTQYF. In nucleotides, the CDR3 is TGTGCCAGTCCCCCCCGGACGGGTCCCGTAGATACGCAGTATTTT.

The rearrangement links TRBV10-2 to TRBJ1-6; no clear D gene. The ends were cut back, 1 base at V and 7 bases at J, with 8 bases in the middle. Germline assignment: CDR1 WSHSY and CDR2 SAAADI. The CDR3 is 14 amino acids. The chain's CDR3 is CASSEWGGNSPLHF. The CDR3 DNA reads TGCGCCAGCAGTGAGTGGGGTGGGAATTCACCCCTCCACTTT.

Many counts were recorded for this clonotype. V gene TRBV18 combines with J gene TRBJ2-3, with D possibly being TRBD1 (5 bases). The CDR3 sequence is 17 residues long. Trimming shortened V by 2 bases and J by 0 bases, and 15 bases separated the two germline ends. Germline CDR1 KGHSH, CDR2 LQKENI. As DNA, the CDR3 is TGTGCCAGCTCACCAGAAAGCAGGGTTGTAAGCACAGATACGCAGTATTTT. Translating it yields CASSPESRVVSTDTQYF.

This rearrangement joins TRBV27 to TRBJ1-1; D ambiguous. The germline V gene has CDR1 MNHEY and CDR2 SMNVEV (reference sequence). Trimming removed 2 bases from V and 1 base from J, with 8 bases in between. This CDR3 comprises 14 residues. The CDR3 sequence: CASSLGRQNTEAFF. CDR3 nucleotide sequence: TGTGCCAGCAGTTTAGGACGGCAGAACACTGAAGCTTTCTTT.

This clonotype occurred many times. The V gene is TRBV18, the J gene TRBJ2-3, with D possibly TRBD1 on 6 matching bases. Germline CDR1 and CDR2: KGHSH and LQKENI. V dropped 1 base and J dropped 2 bases, with 19 bases sitting between them. The CDR3 has 18 residues. The CDR3 region has the DNA TGTGCCAGCTCACCACGATCGAGAGCCGGGACAACCACAGATACGCAGTATTTT. It codes for CASSPRSRAGTTTDTQYF. The variable domain in full, with the rest retrieved from reference TRBV18 and TRBJ2-3, is NAGVMQNPRHLVRRRGQEARLRCSPMKGHSHVYWYRQLPEEGLKFMVYLQKENIIDESGMPKERFSAEFPKEGPSILRIQQVVRGDSAAYFCASSPRSRAGTTTDTQYFGPGTRLTVL.

This rearrangement joins TRBV7-9 to TRBJ2-5, with 9 bases fitting TRBD1. V lost 6 bases to trimming and J lost 4 bases; unmatched junction nucleotides: 12. CDR1 SEHNR and CDR2 FQNEAQ come from the germline V gene (reference sequence). CDR3 length: 16 amino acids. The CDR3 here is CASRPGAGTGRETQYF. In DNA, the CDR3 is TGTGCCAGCAGGCCTGGTGCTGGGACAGGGCGAGAGACCCAGTACTTC.

This sequence joins TRBV28 and TRBJ2-7; TRBD1 might be the D (6 bases). CDR3 length: 13 amino acids. Trimming left V 8 bases short and J 2 bases short, with 13 bases between. Germline CDR1 is MDHEN and CDR2 is SYDVKM. In DNA form, the CDR3 reads TGTGCCAGCGGTAGGGCAGGGGCCTACGAGCAGTACTTC. It yields the protein CASGRAGAYEQYF.

This clonotype was observed many times. This chain links TRBV13 with TRBJ1-4, with D unresolved. V gave up 0 bases and J gave up 7 bases, with 0 bases separating them. This CDR3 has 11 amino acids. Germline V gene sequence: CDR1 PRHDT, CDR2 FYEKMQ (reference sequence). The CDR3 DNA is TGTGCCAGCAGCTTAGGTGAAAAACTGTTTTTT. Translating gives CASSLGEKLFF.

This clonotype was detected ten times or more. The chain is built from TRBV3-1 and TRBJ2-1, with D tentatively TRBD1 (5 bases). V was pared by 6 bases and J by 10 bases, with 10 bases between. The CDR3 is made up of 11 amino acids. From germline, CDR1 is LGHDT and CDR2 YNNKEL (reference sequence). The CDR3 reads CASSPGWEQFF. The CDR3 nucleotides are TGTGCCAGCAGTCCAGGGTGGGAGCAGTTCTTC.

This clonotype was seen a handful of times. This sequence joins TRBV3-1 and TRBJ1-1; D remains ambiguous. The CDR3 loop spans 13 amino acids. The germline V and J ends were trimmed by 0 bases and 10 bases, with 12 bases remaining between them. Looked up from germline, CDR1 is LGHDT and CDR2 is YNNKEL (reference sequence). The DNA of the CDR3 is TGTGCCAGCAGCCAAGATTCAAGGCAGTCAGCTTTCTTT. Its translation is CASSQDSRQSAFF.

The V and J genes are TRBV5-4 and TRBJ2-2, with TRBD1 as a possible D gene (6 bases). Trimming took off 4 bases at V and 5 bases at J, with 15 bases between the two ends. The CDR3 consists of 15 residues. CDR1 and CDR2 from the germline V gene are SGHNT and YYREEE (reference sequence). This chain's CDR3 is CASSPSRTETGELFF. CDR3 in DNA: TGTGCCAGCAGCCCTTCACGGACAGAAACCGGGGAGCTGTTTTTT.

Only a few counts were recorded for this clonotype. In DNA form, the CDR3 reads TGCAGCGTTGAAAAACACGGAACCGGGGAGCTGTTTTTT. Translating it yields CSVEKHGTGELFF. The chain uses TRBV29-1 and TRBJ2-2; D call uncertain. This CDR3 contains 13 residues. The V gene's germline CDR1 is SQVTM and CDR2 ANQGSEA. V was pared by 2 bases and J by 5 bases, with 9 bases between.

The chain links TRBV7-9 to TRBJ1-6; tentatively, D is TRBD1 (6 bases). This CDR3 region has 14 residues. The ends were cut back, 4 bases at V and 7 bases at J, with 11 bases in the middle. CDR1 and CDR2 from the germline V gene are SEHNR and FQNEAQ (reference sequence). Here the CDR3 reads CASSSLDRNSPLHF. The DNA of the CDR3 is TGTGCCAGCAGCTCACTCGACAGGAATTCACCCCTCCACTTT.

This clonotype appeared a few times. The chain combines TRBV29-1 with TRBJ2-1; D gene uncertain. With 2 bases removed from V and 13 bases from J, the gap between germline ends came to 18 bases. Germline lookup yields CDR1 SQVTM and CDR2 ANQGSEA. The length of the CDR3 is 13 residues. This CDR3 reads CSVEKGHLRPQFF. The CDR3 bases are TGCAGCGTTGAAAAAGGCCACTTAAGGCCTCAGTTCTTC.

This clonotype is medium-sized by share. The chain joins TRBV12-3 or TRBV12-4 to TRBJ1-2; a weak D match, TRBD1 (5 bases). The CDR3 runs 12 residues. Trimming stripped 5 bases from V and 8 bases from J, with 12 bases between. The CDR3 sequence: CASSPGQGGYTF. Here the CDR3 DNA reads TGTGCCAGCAGTCCGGGCCAGGGCGGCTACACCTTC.

The chain employs TRBV7-9 and TRBJ2-1; D is unresolved. The CDR3 has 15 residues. Trimming shortened V by 6 bases and J by 7 bases, and 19 bases separated the two germline ends. Per germline, CDR1 SEHNR and CDR2 FQNEAQ (reference sequence). The CDR3, as DNA: TGTGCCAGCAGTCCAAAAGCCGAGCCTAGAAATGAGCAGTTCTTC. It encodes CASSPKAEPRNEQFF.

There are many counts of this clonotype. The gene calls are TRBV5-1 and TRBJ2-5, with 8 bases matching TRBD1. Unmatched junction bases numbered 9, after V lost 4 bases and J lost 4 bases. Germline V lookup: CDR1 SGHRS, CDR2 YFSETQ. This CDR3 is 15 amino acids long. CDR3 sequence reads: CASSQETGVGETQYF. The CDR3 DNA reads TGCGCCAGCAGCCAGGAGACAGGGGTCGGAGAGACCCAGTACTTC. Variable domain in full (rest from reference TRBV5-1 and TRBJ2-5): KAGVTQTPRYLIKTRGQQVTLSCSPISGHRSVSWYQQTPGQGLQFLFEYFSETQRNKGNFPGRFSGRQFSNSRSEMNVSTLELGDSALYLCASSQETGVGETQYFGPGTRLLVL.

This clonotype came up many times. The gene calls are TRBV27 and TRBJ2-3; D gene uncertain. The germline gives CDR1 MNHEY, CDR2 SMNVEV (reference sequence). This CDR3 comprises 16 residues. The V end was cut by 2 bases, the J end by 6 bases, with 18 bases between. CDR3 coding DNA: TGTGCCAGCAGTTTACCAGCCGCCCATCCGGCGGATACGCAGTATTTT. This encodes CASSLPAAHPADTQYF.

The sample holds many counts of this clonotype. The J gene is TRBJ2-2, the V gene TRBV3-1; possibly TRBD1 or TRBD2 for D (6 bases each). The V end was cut by 8 bases, the J end by 2 bases, with 9 bases between. This CDR3 contains 13 residues. The germline V gene has CDR1 LGHDT and CDR2 YNNKEL (reference sequence). CDR3 in amino acids: CASGGHNTGELFF. CDR3 coding DNA: TGTGCCAGCGGGGGGCATAACACCGGGGAGCTGTTTTTT. Using reference TRBV3-1 and TRBJ2-2 for the parts outside the CDR3, the full variable domain is DTAVSQTPKYLVTQMGNDKSIKCEQNLGHDTMYWYKQDSKKFLKIMFSYNNKELIINETVPNRFSPKSPDKAHLNLHINSLELGDSAVYFCASGGHNTGELFFGEGSRLTVL.

The chain joins TRBV7-2 to TRBJ2-7, with 7 bases lining up with TRBD1. J lost 3 bases, V lost 5 bases, and 10 bases had no gene match. The germline CDR1 and CDR2 sequences are SGHTA and FQGNSA. The CDR3 length is 15 residues. The CDR3 spells CASSPQTGPGYEQYF. The CDR3 nucleotides are TGTGCCAGCAGCCCCCAGACAGGGCCCGGCTACGAGCAGTACTTC.

The table lists this clonotype with many counts. The chain couples TRBV3-1 to TRBJ2-3; 10 nucleotides match TRBD2. Per germline, CDR1 LGHDT and CDR2 YNNKEL (reference sequence). The CDR3 runs to 17 residues. With V trimmed by 2 bases and J by 0 bases, 5 bases remained unmatched. CDR3 residues: CASSQTSGDASTDTQYF. The CDR3 DNA sequence: TGTGCCAGCAGCCAAACTAGCGGGGACGCTAGCACAGATACGCAGTATTTT.

With respect to this clonotype: Given a much more abundant clone one base away, this may be a read error. The V and J genes are TRBV29-1 and TRBJ2-3; D is undetermined. Germline CDR1 SQVTM, CDR2 ANQGSEA. CDR3 size: 13 residues. Trimming stripped 7 bases from V and 0 bases from J, with 11 bases between. CDR3 in amino acids: CSDPGPSTDTQYF. The CDR3 coding sequence is TGCAGCGACCCAGGACCTAGCACAGATACGCAGTATTTT.

This clonotype has ten or more counts. V is TRBV19 and J is TRBJ2-7, with D unresolved. The CDR3 is 13 amino acids. The V gene lost 0 bases and the J gene lost 4 bases, with 7 bases spanning the gap. Germline V gives CDR1 LNHDA, CDR2 SQIVND (reference sequence). Here the CDR3 DNA reads TGTGCCAGTAGTATAGATCGTCAATACGAGCAGTACTTC. Its translation: CASSIDRQYEQYF.

A word on this clonotype: Possible read error: a much larger clone is one base away. The J gene is TRBJ2-2, the V gene TRBV25-1; 11 nucleotides line up with TRBD1. Germline V gene sequence: CDR1 MGHDK, CDR2 SYGVNS. This CDR3 spans 12 amino acids. This CDR3 is CAGQGATGELLF. The CDR3 DNA follows: TGTGCCGGACAGGGGGCCACCGGGGAGCTGCTTTTT.

The chain uses TRBV7-6 and TRBJ2-2, with a weak D call TRBD2 (6 bases). CDR1 SGHVS and CDR2 FNYEAQ come from the germline V gene. This CDR3 is 16 amino acids long. V dropped 5 bases and J dropped 2 bases, with 15 bases sitting between them. The CDR3 sequence is CASSQQRGVNTGELFF. The CDR3 region has the DNA TGTGCCAGCAGCCAGCAGCGCGGGGTAAACACCGGGGAGCTGTTTTTT.

This clonotype was seen repeatedly, ten times or more. This chain joins TRBV28 and TRBJ2-1, with 7 bases fitting TRBD2. The junction had 9 bases not matched to a gene; V was cut back by 6 bases and J by 7 bases. The CDR3 is 14 amino acids. The germline V gene has CDR1 MDHEN and CDR2 SYDVKM. CDR3 sequence: CASRPPGGNNEQFF. The CDR3 DNA sequence: TGTGCCAGCAGGCCCCCGGGGGGAAATAATGAGCAGTTCTTC.

The chain recombines TRBV11-2 with TRBJ1-3; D gene ambiguous. The ends were cut back, 3 bases at V and 0 bases at J, with 9 bases in the middle. Looked up from germline, CDR1 is SGHAT and CDR2 is FQNNGV. This CDR3 is 15 amino acids long. The CDR3 loop is CASSFRILSGNTIYF. The CDR3 bases are TGTGCCAGCAGCTTCCGCATACTCTCTGGAAACACCATATATTTT.

This clonotype was found many times. This chain links TRBV5-1 with TRBJ2-6, with D perhaps matching TRBD1 (5 bases). The CDR3 sequence is 15 residues long. V lost 1 base, J lost 4 bases, and 9 bases lay in between. In germline, CDR1 is SGHRS, CDR2 YFSETQ. The CDR3 protein is CASSLSGIGANVLTF. CDR3 bases: TGCGCCAGCAGCTTGTCAGGGATCGGGGCCAACGTCCTGACTTTC.

This clonotype came up many times. CDR3 DNA: TGTGCCAGCAGTTTATTGACAGGGACGAGCACTGAAGCTTTCTTT. Encoded protein: CASSLLTGTSTEAFF. The V call is TRBV7-9, the J call TRBJ1-1; 7 positions match TRBD1. The CDR3 runs to 15 residues. Germline V lookup: CDR1 SEHNR, CDR2 FQNEAQ (reference sequence). V dropped 6 bases and J dropped 4; count of bases not matched to a gene: 11.

This clonotype was seen a handful of times. The J gene is TRBJ2-7, the V gene TRBV7-2, with 7 bases lining up with TRBD1. The CDR3 consists of 14 residues. The J segment lost 4 bases and the V segment lost 3 bases, leaving 6 bases of the junction unmatched. CDR1 is SGHTA, CDR2 FQGNSA, per germline. CDR3 amino acids: CASSFTTGPYEQYF. The CDR3, as DNA: TGTGCCAGCAGCTTTACGACAGGGCCTTACGAGCAGTACTTC.